One sample yielded the 12 T cell receptor beta chains listed below, sequenced in a study of blood T cell repertoires in COVID-19. Here immunoSEQ multiplex PCR was the method, and the copy in TCRdb shows in-frame clones only, minus some. Here the sample spans 210,000 or so clones, almost 85% being singletons. The sample taken for sequencing was peripheral blood. All receptors come from a middle-aged woman with acute or convalescent COVID-19.

This chain links TRBV9 with TRBJ2-7, with 7 bases aligning to TRBD2. The germline V gene has CDR1 SGDLS and CDR2 YYNGEE. The ends lost 4 bases at V and 3 bases at J; junction bases unmatched: 7. The CDR3 has 14 residues. CDR3 in amino acids: CASSLGLKSYEQYF. The CDR3 coding sequence is TGTGCCAGCAGCTTGGGACTAAAAAGCTACGAGCAGTACTTC.

The chain recombines TRBV19 with TRBJ2-3; no clear D. Germline CDR1 and CDR2: LNHDA and SQIVND (reference sequence). The CDR3 has 13 residues. Deletions cut 6 bases from V and 0 bases from J, with 7 bases between. The CDR3 nucleotides read TGTGCCAGTAGGCCTACTAGCACAGATACGCAGTATTTT. This codes for CASRPTSTDTQYF.

This clone came up once. The chain links TRBV2 to TRBJ1-4; 7 bases align to TRBD1. V was clipped by 2 bases and J by 8 bases; unmatched bases: 11. The CDR3 runs 16 residues. CDR1 and CDR2 (germline): SNHLY, FYNNEI. The CDR3 DNA is TGTGCCAGCAGTGAACGAGGGGGCGACTGGGGCGAAAAACTGTTTTTT. It yields the protein CASSERGGDWGEKLFF.

The chain is built from TRBV11-2 and TRBJ1-1; a weak D match, TRBD1 (6 bases). The CDR3 is 16 residues long. The germline V gene encodes CDR1 SGHAT and CDR2 FQNNGV. The V and J ends lost 1 base and 3 bases respectively, with 15 bases between them. The CDR3 here is CASSLGVGGLDTEAFF. In nucleotides, the CDR3 is TGTGCCAGCAGCTTAGGCGTCGGGGGGCTGGACACTGAAGCTTTCTTT.

This rearrangement joins TRBV18 to TRBJ1-2; TRBD1 agrees at 8 bases. The V gene end was trimmed by 5 bases and the J gene end by 4 bases; junction bases not matched to a gene: 0. Germline lookup yields CDR1 KGHSH and CDR2 LQKENI. There are 12 residues in the CDR3. For the CDR3, the DNA is TGTGCCAGCTCAACAGGGGGCTATGGCTACACCTTC. It translates to CASSTGGYGYTF. The complete variable domain, with remaining parts taken from reference TRBV18 and TRBJ1-2, reads NAGVMQNPRHLVRRRGQEARLRCSPMKGHSHVYWYRQLPEEGLKFMVYLQKENIIDESGMPKERFSAEFPKEGPSILRIQQVVRGDSAAYFCASSTGGYGYTFGSGTRLTVV.

The gene calls are TRBV5-1 and TRBJ2-3; possible D gene TRBD2, 5 bases. Germline V lookup: CDR1 SGHRS, CDR2 YFSETQ. This CDR3 is 14 amino acids long. Trimming stripped 4 bases from V and 0 bases from J, with 9 bases between. The CDR3 is CASSGSLSTDTQYF. The CDR3 DNA sequence: TGCGCCAGCAGCGGGAGTCTAAGCACAGATACGCAGTATTTT.

The V and J genes are TRBV3-1 (or the pseudogene TRBV3-2) and TRBJ1-4, with 7 positions matching TRBD1. This CDR3 contains 14 residues. Germline loops: CDR1 LGHDT, CDR2 YNNKEL (reference sequence). V lost 2 bases and J lost 11; bases outside the gene matches: 8. CDR3 DNA sequence: TGTGCCAGCAGCCAAAGACAGGGTTTCTACAAACTGTTTTTT. Translated, it gives CASSQRQGFYKLFF.

This chain uses TRBV6-5 with TRBJ2-7, with a weak D call TRBD1 (6 bases). This CDR3 is 14 amino acids long. The V gene lost 5 bases and the J gene lost 1 base, with 12 bases spanning the gap. The germline gives CDR1 MNHEY, CDR2 SVGAGI. As DNA, the CDR3 is TGTGCCAGCAGTCCGATACAGGGTTCCTACGAGCAGTACTTC. Its translation: CASSPIQGSYEQYF.

Only one count was recorded for this clone. The chain couples TRBV2 to TRBJ2-7, with D perhaps matching TRBD2 (6 bases). Germline V gives CDR1 SNHLY, CDR2 FYNNEI. Between the trimmed V and J ends, which lost 7 bases and 3 bases, there was a span of 13 bases. The CDR3 has 13 amino acids. Here the CDR3 DNA reads TGTGCCAGCACGGACTATAGCTACTACGAGCAGTACTTC. Translation gives CASTDYSYYEQYF.

The rearrangement links TRBV10-3 to TRBJ2-1; weak D call: TRBD2 (5 bases). From germline, CDR1 is ENHRY and CDR2 SYGVKD. V was pared by 10 bases and J by 2 bases, with 12 bases between. This CDR3 has 13 amino acids. The CDR3 loop reads CASAGGPYNEQFF. CDR3 nucleotides: TGTGCCAGCGCGGGCGGCCCCTACAATGAGCAGTTCTTC.

The rearrangement links TRBV2 to TRBJ2-3, with TRBD1 matching over 9 bases. Per germline, CDR1 SNHLY and CDR2 FYNNEI. The CDR3 has 16 amino acids. V lost 4 bases to trimming and J lost 2 bases; unmatched junction nucleotides: 7. The CDR3 coding sequence is TGTGCCAGCAGTGGTTCCACAGGGGGCGCCACAGATACGCAGTATTTT. Translated: CASSGSTGGATDTQYF.

The V and J genes are TRBV7-2 and TRBJ2-7; perhaps TRBD2 as D (6 bases). The CDR3 runs 15 residues. The germline CDR1 and CDR2 sequences are SGHTA and FQGNSA. The V end was cut by 4 bases, the J end by 3 bases, with 16 bases between. CDR3 DNA sequence: TGTGCCAGCAGCTACCGGGACTTACAGTACTACGAGCAGTACTTC. Protein product: CASSYRDLQYYEQYF. Drawing the rest from reference TRBV7-2 and TRBJ2-7, the complete variable domain is GAGVSQSPSNKVTEKGKDVELRCDPISGHTALYWYRQSLGQGLEFLIYFQGNSAPDKSGLPSDRFSAERTGGSVSTLTIQRTQQEDSAVYLCASSYRDLQYYEQYFGPGTRLTVT.